The 7 T cell receptor beta chains listed next were all sequenced from one sample in a study of T cells in Graves' hyperthyroidism and ophthalmopathy. RNA transcripts were the template for amplifying TCR beta CDR3 regions. The HTBI primer set drove a first-round RT-PCR of the TCR CDR3. TCRdb reprocessed the multiplex PCR reads with MiXCR, giving one entry per CDR3 protein. Here the sample spans 550,000 to 600,000 distinct CDR3 sequences, under 60% being singletons. The sequenced sample was peripheral blood or thyroid tissue (not recorded which). Every receptor here comes from an adult woman with Graves' disease, either hyperthyroidism or ophthalmopathy (not recorded which).

This clonotype was seen ten or more times. The chain couples TRBV14 to TRBJ2-5; TRBD2 matches 14 bases. Germline CDR1 SGHDN, CDR2 FVKESK. The length of the CDR3 is 17 residues. The V and J ends lost 3 bases and 1 base, in that order; junction bases with no gene match: 4. CDR3 protein: CASSHGLAGGFQETQYF. The DNA of the CDR3 is TGTGCCAGCAGCCATGGACTAGCGGGAGGATTCCAAGAGACCCAGTACTTC.

About this clonotype: An end of the junction does not agree with germline; a read error may underlie this. The chain carries TRBV29-1 and TRBJ1-2, with a possible D match to TRBD1 (5 bases). This CDR3 is built from 15 residues. Germline CDR1 is SQVTM and CDR2 is ANQGSEA. CDR3 DNA sequence: TGTAACCCTCATCAGGGAAGCCCATCAAACTATGGCTACACCTTC. Its protein is CNPHQGSPSNYGYTF.

The chain couples TRBV29-1 to TRBJ1-2; D is unresolved. The length of the CDR3 is 12 residues. Deletions cut 8 bases from V and 2 bases from J, with 12 bases between. Germline CDR1 SQVTM, CDR2 ANQGSEA. The CDR3 nucleotides are TGCAGCCCCGCGGTCGAAAACTATGGCTACACCTTC. Translation gives CSPAVENYGYTF.

The gene calls are TRBV20-1 and TRBJ2-3; TRBD2 agrees at 10 bases. V trimming: 6 bases; J trimming: 5 bases; junction bases outside the gene matches: 8. Germline loops: CDR1 DFQATT, CDR2 SNEGSKA (reference sequence). CDR3 length equals 14 residues. This CDR3 is CSATGTSAIDTQYF. The CDR3 DNA follows: TGCAGTGCAACCGGGACTAGCGCGATAGATACGCAGTATTTT.

A note on this clonotype: This could be a read error, since a much larger clone is one nucleotide away. The rearrangement uses TRBV28 and TRBJ1-4; D is uncertain. The length of the CDR3 is 11 residues. Germline CDR1 is MDHEN and CDR2 is SYDVKM. CDR3 sequence: CASGQARKPFF. The DNA for the CDR3 is TGTGCCAGCGGGCAGGCCCGAAAACCGTTTTTT. The variable domain in full, completed from reference TRBV28 and TRBJ1-4, reads DVKVTQSSRYLVKRTGEKVFLECVQDMDHENMFWYRQDPGLGLRLIYFSYDVKMKEKGDIPEGYSVSREKKERFSLILESASTNQTSMYLCASGQARKPFFGSGTQLSVL.

The chain is built from TRBV9 and TRBJ2-7; 7 bases are a match to TRBD1. The V segment lost 5 bases and the J segment 4 bases; nucleotides outside the gene matches: 21. The CDR3 has 18 amino acids. Germline CDR1 SGDLS, CDR2 YYNGEE. CDR3 sequence: CASRMKHQTGSFAYEQYF. For the CDR3, the DNA is TGTGCCAGCAGAATGAAGCACCAGACAGGGTCCTTCGCGTACGAGCAGTACTTC.

With regard to this clonotype: One end of the junction fails to match germline, which may point to a read error. The rearrangement joins TRBV29-1 to TRBJ1-1; D may be TRBD1 (6 bases). The CDR3 runs 12 residues. Per the germline V gene, CDR1 is SQVTM and CDR2 is ANQGSEA. DNA for the CDR3: TGCAGCGTAGAAGGGGGATATGGTGAAGCTTTCTTT. Protein product: CSVEGGYGEAFF.